Detailed here is one T cell receptor beta chain. This clone was recorded only once. Its antigen is not yet known. No quality values exist for individual bases; no much larger clone is one base distant. This sample was taken from a study of radiotherapy plus CTLA-4 blockade in lung cancer (dated by TCRdb to about 2018). In terms of the full investigation: Among the enrolled patients, under 20% had an objective response, and 31% reached disease control.

The method behind the library was the immunoSEQ multiplex PCR assay. This is the immuneACCESS table as TCRdb keeps it, with only in-frame sequences that have V and J called. A part of the clones is gone; compared with another copy, unresolved V genes explain less than half, and the rest is unexplained. The sample has about 73,000 clones on record, around 86% of them singletons. Roughly two fifths of the sample is in the top ten clones. Spanning cysteine to phenylalanine, the CDR3 consists of 11 amino acids. Only the CDR3 portion is preserved as DNA: 33 bases, with reading frame beginning at the first base. CDR1 and CDR2 (KGHSH, LQKENI) derive from the germline V gene. At the junction V is shortened by 3 bases and J by 5 bases, with 4 bases in between. Focal radiation therapy combined with CTLA-4 blockade (ipilimumab) was tested in patients with chemo-refractory metastatic non-small-cell lung cancer.

Study-wide findings and limitations: After treatment with radiotherapy and ipilimumab, TCR clones that came from tumors expanded in the peripheral blood. The strongest predictors of response, as reported, were early dynamic changes in blood T cell clones along with a rise in serum interferon-beta after radiation.

Here the chain combines TRBV18 and TRBJ1-1; no D segment can be confidently identified. The source was peripheral blood, collected from a patient treated with radiotherapy plus ipilimumab. This clonotype originated in a human donor with non-small cell lung cancer that progressed on radiotherapy plus ipilimumab. The nucleotide sequence is given as TGTGCCAGCTCACCCCAAACTGAAGCTTTCTTT. The resulting protein is CASSPQTEAFF. With the portions outside the CDR3 filled from the reference TRBV18 and TRBJ1-1 genes, the complete variable region becomes NAGVMQNPRHLVRRRGQEARLRCSPMKGHSHVYWYRQLPEEGLKFMVYLQKENIIDESGMPKERFSAEFPKEGPSILRIQQVVRGDSAAYFCASSPQTEAFFGQGTRLTVV.